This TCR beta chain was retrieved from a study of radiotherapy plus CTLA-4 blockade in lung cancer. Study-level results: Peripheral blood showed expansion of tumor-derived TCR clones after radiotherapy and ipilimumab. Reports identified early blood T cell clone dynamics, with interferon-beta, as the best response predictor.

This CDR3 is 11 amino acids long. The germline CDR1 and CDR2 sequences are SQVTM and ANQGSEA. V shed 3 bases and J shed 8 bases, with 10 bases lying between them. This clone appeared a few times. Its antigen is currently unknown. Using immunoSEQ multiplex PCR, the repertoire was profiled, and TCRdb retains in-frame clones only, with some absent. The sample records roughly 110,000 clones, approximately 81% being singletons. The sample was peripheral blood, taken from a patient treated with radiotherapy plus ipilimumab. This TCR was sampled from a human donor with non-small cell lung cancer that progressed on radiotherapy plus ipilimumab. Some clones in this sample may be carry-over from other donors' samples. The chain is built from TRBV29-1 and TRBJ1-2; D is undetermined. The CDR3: CSVDALGGYTF. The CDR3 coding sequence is TGCAGCGTTGATGCCCTTGGAGGCTACACCTTC.